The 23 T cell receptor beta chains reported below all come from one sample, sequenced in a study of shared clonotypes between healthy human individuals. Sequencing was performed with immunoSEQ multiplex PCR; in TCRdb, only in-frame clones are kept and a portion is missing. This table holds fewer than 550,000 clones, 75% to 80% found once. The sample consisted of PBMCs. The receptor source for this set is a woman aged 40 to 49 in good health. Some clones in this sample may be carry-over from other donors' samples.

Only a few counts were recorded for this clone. Here the CDR3 DNA reads TGTGCCACACCCCGGACAGGGAACACCGGGGAGCTGTTTTTT. Residues: CATPRTGNTGELFF. This sequence joins TRBV7-9 and TRBJ2-2, with 7 bases identical to TRBD1. The CDR3 runs to 14 residues. The germline gives CDR1 SEHNR, CDR2 FQNEAQ (reference sequence). V lost 10 bases and J lost 1; bases outside the gene matches: 6.

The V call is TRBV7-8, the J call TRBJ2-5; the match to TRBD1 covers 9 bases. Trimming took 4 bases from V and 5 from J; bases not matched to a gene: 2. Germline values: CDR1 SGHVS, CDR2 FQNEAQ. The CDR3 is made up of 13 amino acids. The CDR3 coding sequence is TGTGCCAGCAGCTCTGGGACAGGGGAGACCCAGTACTTC. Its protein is CASSSGTGETQYF.

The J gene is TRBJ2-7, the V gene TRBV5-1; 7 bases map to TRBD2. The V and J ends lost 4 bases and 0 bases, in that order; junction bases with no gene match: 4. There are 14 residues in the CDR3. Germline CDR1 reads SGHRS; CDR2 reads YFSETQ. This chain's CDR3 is CASSKGGSSYEQYF. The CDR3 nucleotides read TGCGCCAGCAGCAAAGGCGGGAGCTCCTACGAGCAGTACTTC. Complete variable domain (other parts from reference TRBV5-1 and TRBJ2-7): KAGVTQTPRYLIKTRGQQVTLSCSPISGHRSVSWYQQTPGQGLQFLFEYFSETQRNKGNFPGRFSGRQFSNSRSEMNVSTLELGDSALYLCASSKGGSSYEQYFGPGTRLTVT.

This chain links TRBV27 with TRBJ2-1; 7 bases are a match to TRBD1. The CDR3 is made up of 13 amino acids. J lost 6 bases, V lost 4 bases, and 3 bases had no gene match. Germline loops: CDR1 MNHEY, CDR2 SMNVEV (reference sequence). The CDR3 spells CASSSPGGNEQFF. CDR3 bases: TGTGCCAGCAGTTCCCCAGGGGGCAATGAGCAGTTCTTC.

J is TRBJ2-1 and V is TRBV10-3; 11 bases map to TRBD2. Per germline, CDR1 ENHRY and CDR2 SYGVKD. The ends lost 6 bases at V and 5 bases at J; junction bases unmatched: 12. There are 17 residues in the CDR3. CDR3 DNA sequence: TGTGCCATCAGGGGGACTAGCGGAGCCTTGGCCAACAATGAGCAGTTCTTC. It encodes CAIRGTSGALANNEQFF.

The CDR3 loop is CASSTAGTSREQFF. DNA of the CDR3: TGTGCCAGCAGTACCGCCGGGACTAGCAGAGAGCAGTTCTTC. This sequence joins TRBV28 and TRBJ2-1; 9 bases align to TRBD2. The V and J ends lost 5 bases and 10 bases, in that order; junction bases with no gene match: 9. The CDR3 covers 14 residues. CDR1 MDHEN and CDR2 SYDVKM come from the germline V gene.

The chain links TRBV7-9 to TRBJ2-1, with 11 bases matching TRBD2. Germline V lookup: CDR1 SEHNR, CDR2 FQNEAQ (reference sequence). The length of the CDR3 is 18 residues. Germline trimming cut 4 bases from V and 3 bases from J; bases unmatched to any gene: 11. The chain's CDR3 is CASSSTTATSGNYNEQFF. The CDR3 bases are TGTGCCAGCAGCTCCACGACGGCGACTAGCGGGAACTACAATGAGCAGTTCTTC. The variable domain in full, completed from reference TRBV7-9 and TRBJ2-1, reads DTGVSQNPRHKITKRGQNVTFRCDPISEHNRLYWYRQTLGQGPEFLTYFQNEAQLEKSRLLSDRFSAERPKGSFSTLEIQRTEQGDSAMYLCASSSTTATSGNYNEQFFGPGTRLTVL.

CDR3 DNA sequence: TGTGCCAGCAGCAGTCGGAGGTACACTGAAGCTTTCTTT. Translating gives CASSSRRYTEAFF. This rearrangement joins TRBV11-2 to TRBJ1-1; D unclear. V was trimmed by 5 bases and J by 3 bases, leaving 10 bases between them. In germline, CDR1 is SGHAT, CDR2 FQNNGV. The CDR3 covers 13 residues.

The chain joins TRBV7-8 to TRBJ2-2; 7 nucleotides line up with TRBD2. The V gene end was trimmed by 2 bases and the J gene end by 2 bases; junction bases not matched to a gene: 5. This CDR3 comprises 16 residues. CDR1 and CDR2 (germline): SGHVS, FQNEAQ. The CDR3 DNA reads TGTGCCAGCAGCTTAAGTCTAGCGGCTAACACCGGGGAGCTGTTTTTT. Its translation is CASSLSLAANTGELFF.

The DNA for the CDR3 is TGTGCCAGCAGTCGTACCCTGTCGGAGACCCAGTACTTC. The encoded protein is CASSRTLSETQYF. The genes are TRBV11-3 and TRBJ2-5; D call uncertain. Germline V gene lookup returns CDR1 SGHNT and CDR2 YENEEA. Trimming removed 6 bases at V and 5 bases at J, with 13 bases between. CDR3 size: 13 residues.

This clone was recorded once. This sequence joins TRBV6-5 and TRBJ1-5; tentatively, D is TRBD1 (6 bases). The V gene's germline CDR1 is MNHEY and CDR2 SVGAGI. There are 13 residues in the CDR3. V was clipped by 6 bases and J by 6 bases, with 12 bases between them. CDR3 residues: CASRPTGGQPQHF. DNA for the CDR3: TGTGCCAGCAGGCCGACAGGCGGTCAGCCCCAGCATTTT.

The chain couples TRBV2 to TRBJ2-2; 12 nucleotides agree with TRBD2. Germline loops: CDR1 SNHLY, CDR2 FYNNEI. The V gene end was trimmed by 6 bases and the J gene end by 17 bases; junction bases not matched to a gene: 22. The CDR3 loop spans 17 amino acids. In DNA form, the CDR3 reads TGTGCCAGCAGGGTATCTAGCGGGAGGGCCGGCACCGGGGAGACATTTTTT. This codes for CASRVSSGRAGTGETFF.

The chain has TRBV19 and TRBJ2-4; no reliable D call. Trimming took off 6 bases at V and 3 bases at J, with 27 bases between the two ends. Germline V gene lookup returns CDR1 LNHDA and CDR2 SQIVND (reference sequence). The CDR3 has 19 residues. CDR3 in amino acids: CASSVPIAPAYGVKNIQYF. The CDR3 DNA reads TGTGCCAGTAGCGTCCCCATAGCCCCCGCGTACGGCGTCAAAAACATTCAGTACTTC.

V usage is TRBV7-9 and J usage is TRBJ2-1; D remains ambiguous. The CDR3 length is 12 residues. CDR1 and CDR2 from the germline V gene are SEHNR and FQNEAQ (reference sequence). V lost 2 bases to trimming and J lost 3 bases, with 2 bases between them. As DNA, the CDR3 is TGTGCCAGCAGCTTAATCTACAATGAGCAGTTCTTC. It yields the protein CASSLIYNEQFF.

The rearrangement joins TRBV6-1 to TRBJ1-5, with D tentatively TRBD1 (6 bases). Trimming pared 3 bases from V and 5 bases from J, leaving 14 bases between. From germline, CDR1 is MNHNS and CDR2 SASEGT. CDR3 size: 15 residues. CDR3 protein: CASSEGGGPYQPQHF. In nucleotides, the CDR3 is TGTGCCAGCAGTGAGGGAGGGGGGCCTTATCAGCCCCAGCATTTT.

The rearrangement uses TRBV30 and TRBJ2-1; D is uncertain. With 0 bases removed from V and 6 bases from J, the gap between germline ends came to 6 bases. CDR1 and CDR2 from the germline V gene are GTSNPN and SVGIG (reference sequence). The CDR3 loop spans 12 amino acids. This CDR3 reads CAWSVYGNEQFF. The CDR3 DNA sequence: TGTGCCTGGAGTGTATATGGCAATGAGCAGTTCTTC.

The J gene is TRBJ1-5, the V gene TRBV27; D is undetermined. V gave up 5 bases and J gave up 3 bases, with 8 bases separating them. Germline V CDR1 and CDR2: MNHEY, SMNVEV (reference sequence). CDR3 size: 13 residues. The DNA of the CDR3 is TGTGCCAGCAGTCCCCCTCCCAATCAGCCCCAGCATTTT. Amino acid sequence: CASSPPPNQPQHF.

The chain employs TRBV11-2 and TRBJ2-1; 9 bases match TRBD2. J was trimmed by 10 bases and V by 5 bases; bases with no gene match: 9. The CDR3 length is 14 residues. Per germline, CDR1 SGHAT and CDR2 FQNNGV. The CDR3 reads CASSPGGSGREQFF. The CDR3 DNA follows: TGTGCCAGCAGCCCGGGGGGTAGCGGGAGAGAGCAGTTCTTC.

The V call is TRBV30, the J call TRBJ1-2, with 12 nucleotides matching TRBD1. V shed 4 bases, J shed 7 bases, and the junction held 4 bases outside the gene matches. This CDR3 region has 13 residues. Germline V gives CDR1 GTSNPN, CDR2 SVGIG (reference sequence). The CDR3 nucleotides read TGTGCCTGGACGGGACAGGGGGCAATTGGCTACACCTTC. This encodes CAWTGQGAIGYTF.

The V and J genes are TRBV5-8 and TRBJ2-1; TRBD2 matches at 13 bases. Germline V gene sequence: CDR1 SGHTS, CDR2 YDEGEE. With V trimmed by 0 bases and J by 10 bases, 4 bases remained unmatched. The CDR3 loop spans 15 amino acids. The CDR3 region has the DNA TGTGCCAGCAGCTTGGATGGGACTAGCGGGATGGAGCAGTTCTTC. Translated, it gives CASSLDGTSGMEQFF.

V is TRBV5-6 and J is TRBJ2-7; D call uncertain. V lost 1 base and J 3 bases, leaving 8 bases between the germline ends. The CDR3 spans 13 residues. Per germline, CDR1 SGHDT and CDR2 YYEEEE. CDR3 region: CASSLLGFYEQYF. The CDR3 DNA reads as TGTGCCAGCAGCTTGCTAGGATTCTACGAGCAGTACTTC.

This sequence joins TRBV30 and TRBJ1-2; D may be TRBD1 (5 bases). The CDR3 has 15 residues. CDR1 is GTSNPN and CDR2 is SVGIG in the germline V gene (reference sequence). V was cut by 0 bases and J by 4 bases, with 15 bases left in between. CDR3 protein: CAWSVGSKRGYGYTF. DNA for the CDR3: TGTGCCTGGAGTGTAGGGTCGAAAAGGGGCTATGGCTACACCTTC.

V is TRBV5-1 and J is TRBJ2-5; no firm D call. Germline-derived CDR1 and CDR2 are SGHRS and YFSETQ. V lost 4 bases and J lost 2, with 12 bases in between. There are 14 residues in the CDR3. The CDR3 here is CASSPVAFQETQYF. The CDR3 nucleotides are TGCGCCAGCAGCCCCGTCGCCTTTCAAGAGACCCAGTACTTC. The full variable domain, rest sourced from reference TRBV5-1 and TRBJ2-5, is KAGVTQTPRYLIKTRGQQVTLSCSPISGHRSVSWYQQTPGQGLQFLFEYFSETQRNKGNFPGRFSGRQFSNSRSEMNVSTLELGDSALYLCASSPVAFQETQYFGPGTRLLVL.